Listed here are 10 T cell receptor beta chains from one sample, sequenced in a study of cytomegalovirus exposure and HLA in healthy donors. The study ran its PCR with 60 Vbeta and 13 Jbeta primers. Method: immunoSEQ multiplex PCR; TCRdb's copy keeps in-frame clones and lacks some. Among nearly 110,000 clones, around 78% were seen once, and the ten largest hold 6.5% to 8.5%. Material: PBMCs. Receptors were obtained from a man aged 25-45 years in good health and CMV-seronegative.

CDR3 sequence: CASSEVAAGTGELFF. DNA for the CDR3: TGCGCCAGCAGTGAAGTAGCGGCGGGAACCGGGGAGCTGTTTTTT. The chain is built from TRBV10-1 and TRBJ2-2, with D perhaps matching TRBD2 (6 bases). The V end was cut by 3 bases, the J end by 5 bases, with 13 bases between. Per the germline V gene, CDR1 is WNHNN and CDR2 is SYGVQD (reference sequence). The CDR3 is 15 amino acids.

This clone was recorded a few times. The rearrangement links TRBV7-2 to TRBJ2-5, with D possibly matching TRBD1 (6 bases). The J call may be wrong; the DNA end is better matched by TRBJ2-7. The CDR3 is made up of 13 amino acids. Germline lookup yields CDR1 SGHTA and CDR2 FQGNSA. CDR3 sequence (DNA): TGTGCCAGCAGCTTTCGGACAGCTGGCGAGCAGTACTTC. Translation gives CASSFRTAGEQYF.

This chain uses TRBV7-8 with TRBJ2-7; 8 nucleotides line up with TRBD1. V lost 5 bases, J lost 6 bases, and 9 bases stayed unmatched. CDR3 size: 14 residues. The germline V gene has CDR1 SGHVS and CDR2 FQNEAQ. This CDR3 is CASSIRTGTGEQYF. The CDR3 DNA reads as TGTGCCAGCAGCATTCGGACAGGGACGGGCGAGCAGTACTTC.

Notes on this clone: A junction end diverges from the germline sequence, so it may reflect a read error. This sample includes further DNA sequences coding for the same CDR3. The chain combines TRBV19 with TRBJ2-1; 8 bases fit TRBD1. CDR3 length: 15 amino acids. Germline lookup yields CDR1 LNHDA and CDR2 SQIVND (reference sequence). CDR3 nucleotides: TGTGCTAGTAGTTCGAGGGACAGGCACGGCAATGAGCAGTTCTTC. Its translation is CASSSRDRHGNEQFF.

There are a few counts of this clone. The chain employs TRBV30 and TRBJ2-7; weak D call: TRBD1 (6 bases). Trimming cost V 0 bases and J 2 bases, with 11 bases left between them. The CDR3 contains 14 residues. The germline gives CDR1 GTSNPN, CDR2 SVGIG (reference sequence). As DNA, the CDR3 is TGTGCCTGGAGTGTAGGGGACAAGACCTACGAGCAGTACTTC. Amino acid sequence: CAWSVGDKTYEQYF.

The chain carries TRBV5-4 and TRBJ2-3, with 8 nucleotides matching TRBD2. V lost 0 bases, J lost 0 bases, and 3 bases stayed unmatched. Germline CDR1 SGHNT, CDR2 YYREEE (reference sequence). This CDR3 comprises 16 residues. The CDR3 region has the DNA TGTGCCAGCAGCTTGGGCCAGCGGGGGAGCACAGATACGCAGTATTTT. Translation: CASSLGQRGSTDTQYF.

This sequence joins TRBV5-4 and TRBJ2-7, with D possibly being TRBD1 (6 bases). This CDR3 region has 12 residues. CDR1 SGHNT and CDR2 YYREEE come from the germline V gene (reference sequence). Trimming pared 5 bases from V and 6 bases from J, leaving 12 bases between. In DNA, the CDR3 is TGTGCCAGCAGGCAAGGGGGAAGCGAGCAGTACTTC. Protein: CASRQGGSEQYF.

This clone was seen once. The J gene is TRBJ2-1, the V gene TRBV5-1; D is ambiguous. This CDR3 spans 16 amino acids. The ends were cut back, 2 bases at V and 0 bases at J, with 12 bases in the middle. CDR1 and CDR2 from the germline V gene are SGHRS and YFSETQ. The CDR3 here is CASSLESGSSYNEQFF. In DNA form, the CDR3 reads TGCGCCAGCAGCTTAGAATCAGGTAGCTCCTACAATGAGCAGTTCTTC. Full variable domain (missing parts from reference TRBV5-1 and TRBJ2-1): KAGVTQTPRYLIKTRGQQVTLSCSPISGHRSVSWYQQTPGQGLQFLFEYFSETQRNKGNFPGRFSGRQFSNSRSEMNVSTLELGDSALYLCASSLESGSSYNEQFFGPGTRLTVL.

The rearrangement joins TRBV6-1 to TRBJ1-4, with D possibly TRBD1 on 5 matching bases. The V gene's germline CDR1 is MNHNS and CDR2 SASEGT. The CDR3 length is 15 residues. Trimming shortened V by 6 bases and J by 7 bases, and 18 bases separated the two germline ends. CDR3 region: CASSALDGGIEKLFF. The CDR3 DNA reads TGTGCCAGCAGCGCCTTGGACGGGGGGATTGAAAAACTGTTTTTT.

The CDR3 here is CASSLSPEAEAFF. The CDR3 bases are TGTGCCAGCAGCTTATCCCCGGAGGCCGAAGCTTTCTTT. The V and J genes are TRBV7-8 and TRBJ1-1; D is ambiguous. V lost 2 bases and J lost 8, with 12 bases in between. CDR1 and CDR2 from the germline V gene are SGHVS and FQNEAQ. The CDR3 has 13 amino acids.